This record concerns one T cell receptor (beta chain) sequence. Its antigen specificity is not known. The record has no base qualities; no much larger clone is one base away. These data originate in a study of OX40 agonist ivuxolimab in advanced cancers. Regarding the research as a whole: Ivuxolimab, which targeted the costimulatory receptor OX40 (CD134), was an agonistic, fully human IgG2 monoclonal antibody. Among the roughly 50 dose-escalation patients, some 20 had hepatocellular carcinoma, approximately 15 melanoma, 9 renal cell carcinoma and 9 head and neck cancer. Partial responses were achieved by three dose-escalation patients, of whom one had hepatocellular carcinoma and two had cutaneous melanoma. Intravenous ivuxolimab was administered to patients every 2 weeks at six dose levels: 0.01, 0.1, 0.3, 1.5, 3 and 10 mg/kg. The dose-escalation cohort was about 83% male with a mean age of approximately 59 years, ranging from about 23 to 85. Prior anti-PD-1, anti-PD-L1 or anti-CTLA-4 therapy was permitted, and checkpoint inhibitors had been received by about 44% of dose-escalation patients. The paper reports the monotherapy dose-escalation portion (N ≈ 50 patients) of the phase I ivuxolimab trial. The point of sequencing TCRbeta in the periphery was to test whether ivuxolimab changed TCR sequence diversity and drove clonal T-cell expansion. Study-wide conclusions, independent of this receptor: Partial responders in the 0.1-3.0 mg/kg groups had among the lowest normalized peripheral clonal expansion, especially among CD8+ T cells. At doses from 0.1 to 3.0 mg/kg, clonal expansion was seen in both CD4+ and CD8+ blood T cells between baseline and week 6. Low levels of normalized T-cell clonal expansion were also seen in some patients who did not respond. The antigen specificity of the peripheral T cells that underwent clonal expansion was not determined. After ivuxolimab, CD8+ T cells had more expanded clones than CD4+ T cells on average.

Patients with a history of autoimmune disease or receiving systemic immunosuppression were excluded from the trial. Peripheral blood for TCR sequencing was collected from all dose cohorts at baseline, on cycle 4 day 1, and on cycle 7 day 1. The samples were taken from a phase I, first-in-human, multicenter, open-label dose-escalation trial of ivuxolimab. Adults with locally advanced or metastatic melanoma, renal cell, hepatocellular, or head and neck squamous cell carcinoma were enrolled in the trial. CD4+ and CD8+ T cells were sorted separately from peripheral blood before TCR sequencing. The CDR3 numbers 15 residues from cysteine through phenylalanine. CDR3 DNA only is kept here, 45 bases in frame from base 1. Deletion took 6 bases off V and 5 bases off J, with a span of 16 bases between the germline ends. The CDR1 and CDR2 encoded by the germline V gene are KGHSH and LQKENI. Genomic DNA was extracted from sorted cells for sequencing of the TCRbeta CDR3 region. The immunoSEQ Assay was used to sequence the TCRbeta CDR3 regions. In its TCRdb copy, this immuneACCESS table keeps in-frame sequences only and misses some clones. Where compared with another copy, unresolved V genes explain less than half of these, and the others have no known cause. Here the sample has tens of thousands of clones; roughly 88% occur a single time. The biggest ten clones account for about 1% of the sample.

This receptor was identified in an adult with an advanced solid tumor such as melanoma, head and neck, liver or kidney cancer. Sequencing used CD4+ or CD8+ T cells sorted from blood, obtained in a trial of the OX40 agonist ivuxolimab. The sequence is built from TRBV18 and TRBJ2-2; no D segment can be confidently identified. The sequenced DNA is TGTGCCAGCTCTCAGATCGCGGACGGAACCGGGGAGCTGTTTTTT. The resulting protein is CASSQIADGTGELFF.